What follows are 17 T cell receptor beta chains derived from one specimen sequenced in a study of PD-L1 blockade in urothelial cancer. TCRdb's table, derived via immunoSEQ multiplex PCR, lists solely in-frame clones and lacks some. The sample yields about 51,000 clones, about 86% seen once. Here the sequenced sample was PBMCs, taken around atezolizumab (anti-PD-L1) treatment. These receptors were taken from a man aged 60-69 years with urothelial cancer.

The chain uses TRBV28 and TRBJ2-5; D is perhaps TRBD1 (6 bases). The CDR3 has 15 residues. V lost 2 bases and J 4 bases, leaving 14 bases between the germline ends. Germline V lookup: CDR1 MDHEN, CDR2 SYDVKM. CDR3 residues: CASSLPAGVGETQYF. CDR3 sequence (DNA): TGTGCCAGCAGTTTACCGGCAGGGGTTGGAGAGACCCAGTACTTC.

The chain couples TRBV4-1 to TRBJ2-3; TRBD1 matches at 9 bases. The CDR3 is made up of 19 amino acids. V shed 1 base and J 6 bases; nucleotides not matched to a gene: 17. The V gene's germline CDR1 is MGHRA and CDR2 YSYEKL. The CDR3, as DNA: TGCGCCAGCAGCCAAGTGGGGCGGTTAGGGACAGGGAGGATCGATACGCAGTATTTT. It specifies CASSQVGRLGTGRIDTQYF.

The J gene is TRBJ1-1, the V gene TRBV6-1, with D possibly being TRBD1 (6 bases). The V and J ends lost 8 bases and 3 bases respectively, with 13 bases between them. Germline V CDR1 and CDR2: MNHNS, SASEGT. The CDR3 totals 13 residues. DNA for the CDR3: TGTGCCAGCCAAGGTCAGGGGTACACTGAAGCTTTCTTT. Its protein product is CASQGQGYTEAFF.

This chain joins TRBV19 and TRBJ1-1; D is unclear. The V gene lost 9 bases and the J gene lost 1 base, with 18 bases spanning the gap. From germline, CDR1 is LNHDA and CDR2 SQIVND (reference sequence). The length of the CDR3 is 15 residues. CDR3 nucleotide sequence: TGTGCCAGCAAAAACCCGACGAGGGCGAACACTGAAGCTTTCTTT. Its translation is CASKNPTRANTEAFF.

The CDR3 DNA sequence: TGTGCCAGCAGCCCGCGAAAACTAGCGGGAGGGCCATTAGAGACCCAGTACTTC. Protein product: CASSPRKLAGGPLETQYF. The chain uses TRBV7-8 and TRBJ2-5, with 13 bases that match TRBD2. J gave up 4 bases and V 5 bases, and 13 bases lay outside the gene matches. Germline-derived CDR1 and CDR2 are SGHVS and FQNEAQ. CDR3 length: 18 amino acids.

The chain employs TRBV9 and TRBJ1-1; D is uncertain. Germline assignment: CDR1 SGDLS and CDR2 YYNGEE. Trimming stripped 0 bases from V and 3 bases from J, with 15 bases between. The length of the CDR3 is 16 residues. This chain's CDR3 is CASSVGSGFFDTEAFF. The CDR3, as DNA: TGTGCCAGCAGCGTAGGTTCCGGGTTTTTCGACACTGAAGCTTTCTTT. Filled out from reference TRBV9 and TRBJ1-1, the complete variable domain reads DSGVTQTPKHLITATGQRVTLRCSPRSGDLSVYWYQQSLDQGLQFLIQYYNGEERAKGNILERFSAQQFPDLHSELNLSSLELGDSALYFCASSVGSGFFDTEAFFGQGTRLTVV.

This chain links TRBV10-3 with TRBJ1-1; 9 nucleotides line up with TRBD1. There are 14 residues in the CDR3. The trim removed 6 bases at V and 4 bases at J, leaving 6 bases unmatched. Germline CDR1 and CDR2: ENHRY and SYGVKD. Written as DNA, the CDR3 is TGTGCCATCAGCCCGGGACAGGGTGGCACTGAAGCTTTCTTT. Amino acid sequence: CAISPGQGGTEAFF.

This chain links TRBV2 with TRBJ2-1; possible D gene TRBD1, 5 bases. The length of the CDR3 is 13 residues. Trimming shortened V by 4 bases and J by 7 bases, and 11 bases separated the two germline ends. Germline CDR1 SNHLY, CDR2 FYNNEI. The chain's CDR3 is CASSAGRVNEQFF. Here the CDR3 DNA reads TGTGCCAGCAGTGCAGGCAGGGTGAATGAGCAGTTCTTC.

This sequence joins TRBV19 and TRBJ2-5, with 7 bases identical to TRBD2. There are 12 residues in the CDR3. V shed 5 bases and J 4 bases; nucleotides not matched to a gene: 1. Germline CDR1 is LNHDA and CDR2 is SQIVND (reference sequence). The CDR3 protein is CASSPGGETQYF. CDR3 nucleotide sequence: TGTGCCAGTAGTCCGGGGGGAGAGACCCAGTACTTC.

The chain employs TRBV7-8 and TRBJ2-1; 7 positions agree with TRBD2. Germline loops: CDR1 SGHVS, CDR2 FQNEAQ. This CDR3 is 17 amino acids long. V dropped 1 base and J dropped 2; count of bases not matched to a gene: 8. The CDR3: CASSLGTLAWAYNEQFF. CDR3 DNA sequence: TGTGCCAGCAGCTTAGGGACACTAGCGTGGGCCTACAATGAGCAGTTCTTC.

CDR3 sequence: CASSLGLLNTEAFF. The DNA for the CDR3 is TGTGCCAGCTCACTGGGCCTCTTGAACACTGAAGCTTTCTTT. The rearrangement uses TRBV18 and TRBJ1-1; D unresolved. The V and J ends lost 4 bases and 0 bases respectively, with 9 bases between them. Germline assignment: CDR1 KGHSH and CDR2 LQKENI. The CDR3 sequence is 14 residues long.

The chain has TRBV5-1 and TRBJ2-3, with D perhaps TRBD1 (5 bases). V gave up 3 bases and J gave up 1 base, with 12 bases separating them. The CDR3 has 15 amino acids. Germline V gene data show CDR1 as SGHRS and CDR2 as YFSETQ. CDR3 nucleotide sequence: TGCGCCAGCAGCTGGTCCTTAGGGGGCACAGATACGCAGTATTTT. It is translated as CASSWSLGGTDTQYF.

The chain employs TRBV11-2 and TRBJ2-1; D perhaps matches TRBD2 (6 bases). The germline V gene has CDR1 SGHAT and CDR2 FQNNGV. The CDR3 contains 16 residues. V was pared by 5 bases and J by 3 bases, with 17 bases between. As DNA, the CDR3 is TGTGCCAGCAGCGTTGGGAGGCGGGCCATCTACAATGAGCAGTTCTTC. It encodes CASSVGRRAIYNEQFF.

The gene calls are TRBV5-8 and TRBJ1-2; D is undetermined. Looked up from germline, CDR1 is SGHTS and CDR2 is YDEGEE. V dropped 4 bases and J dropped 4 bases, with 14 bases sitting between them. This CDR3 region has 14 residues. Here the CDR3 DNA reads TGTGCCAGCAGCCGAGGGTACCCTCCCTATGGCTACACCTTC. Translated: CASSRGYPPYGYTF. Full variable domain (outside the CDR3, taken from reference TRBV5-8 and TRBJ1-2): EAGVTQSPTHLIKTRGQQATLRCSPISGHTSVYWYQQALGLGLQFLLWYDEGEERNRGNFPPRFSGRQFPNYSSELNVNALELEDSALYLCASSRGYPPYGYTFGSGTRLTVV.

This chain joins TRBV10-3 and TRBJ2-3, with 8 bases identical to TRBD1. CDR3 length: 13 residues. Germline CDR1 is ENHRY and CDR2 is SYGVKD. Germline trimming cut 8 bases from V and 3 bases from J; bases unmatched to any gene: 4. CDR3 coding DNA: TGTGCCATCGGACAGGGAAGGACAGATACGCAGTATTTT. It encodes CAIGQGRTDTQYF.

The V call is TRBV11-2, the J call TRBJ2-7; 7 nucleotides line up with TRBD2. The CDR3 length is 15 residues. V lost 2 bases, J lost 2 bases, and 6 bases stayed unmatched. Germline CDR1 reads SGHAT; CDR2 reads FQNNGV. CDR3 loop: CASSLQASGPYEQYF. The CDR3 DNA sequence: TGTGCCAGCAGCTTACAGGCTAGCGGACCCTACGAGCAGTACTTC.

Only one count was recorded for this clone. DNA for the CDR3: TGTGCCAGCAGCCAGAGACAGGGTTTCGCAGAATCCTACGAGCAGTACTTC. The encoded protein is CASSQRQGFAESYEQYF. This sequence joins TRBV4-2 and TRBJ2-7, with 7 nucleotides matching TRBD1. Unmatched junction bases numbered 12, after V lost 3 bases and J lost 1 base. Germline V gene data show CDR1 as LGHNA and CDR2 as YNFKEQ. The CDR3 has 17 amino acids.